The 2 T cell receptor beta chains in this list originate from one sample, sequenced in a study of T-cell reconstitution after alpha-beta-depleted transplantation in children. TCRbeta library construction was performed incorporating unique molecular identifiers. TCRdb re-called the PCR reads through MiXCR, storing one row per CDR3 protein. The sample shows a few hundred thousand distinct CDR3 sequences, 10% to 15% of them seen only once. Source: PBMCs, mostly from graft donor cells, taken 360 days after TCRalphabeta/CD19-depleted stem cell transplant. The receptors stem from a male patient between 10 and 17 years old who had a stem cell transplant for acute myeloid leukemia, so the T cells may come from the graft donor.

Of note for this clonotype: The limits of the CDR3 on the DNA are not certain, so only TCRdb's listed CDR3 is given. The V call is TRBV20-1, the J call TRBJ2-6. From its first to its last residue, the CDR3 has 14 amino acids. Per the germline V gene, CDR1 is DFQATT and CDR2 is SNEGSKA (reference sequence). CDR3: CSARAVPGANVLTF.

This chain links TRBV19 with TRBJ2-4, with 8 bases matching TRBD2. This CDR3 region has 16 residues. Losses at the gene ends were 1 base for V and 1 base for J; bases not matched to a gene: 3. The germline V gene encodes CDR1 LNHDA and CDR2 SQIVND (reference sequence). CDR3 loop: CASSIVPSGAKNIQYF. For the CDR3, the DNA is TGTGCCAGTAGTATAGTGCCTAGCGGGGCCAAAAACATTCAGTACTTC.